The T cell receptor beta chain described here comes from a study of T cell repertoires in aging, cancer and after chemotherapy. Study-level results: Untreated cancer patients had significantly lower blood TCR diversity than age-matched healthy donors.

Amplification of TCR beta used genomic DNA extracted from peripheral blood. TRB rearrangements spanning V, D and J were amplified using mixed TRB-A/B primers. TCRdb fed the multiplex PCR reads into MiXCR, producing one record per CDR3 protein. The data contain over 4,500 distinct CDR3 sequences, 46% of them seen just once; the ten biggest clones take up over 25%. The CDR3 contains 14 residues. The V end lost 0 bases, the J end lost 11 bases, and 12 bases lay between the germline ends. The V gene's germline CDR1 is SGHNT and CDR2 YYREEE (reference sequence). On this clonotype itself: Its antigen is unidentified.

The sequencing sample was made of blood. The receptor's source is a human donor in good health. The J gene is TRBJ1-6, the V gene TRBV5-4; perhaps TRBD1 as D (6 bases). The CDR3 loop reads CASSLATRGAPLHF. In DNA form, the CDR3 reads TGTGCCAGCAGCTTGGCGACCAGGGGCGCACCCCTCCACTTT. The variable domain in full, with the rest retrieved from reference TRBV5-4 and TRBJ1-6, is ETGVTQSPTHLIKTRGQQVTLRCSSQSGHNTVSWYQQALGQGPQFIFQYYREEENGRGNFPPRFSGLQFPNYSSELNVNALELDDSALYLCASSLATRGAPLHFGNGTRLTVT.